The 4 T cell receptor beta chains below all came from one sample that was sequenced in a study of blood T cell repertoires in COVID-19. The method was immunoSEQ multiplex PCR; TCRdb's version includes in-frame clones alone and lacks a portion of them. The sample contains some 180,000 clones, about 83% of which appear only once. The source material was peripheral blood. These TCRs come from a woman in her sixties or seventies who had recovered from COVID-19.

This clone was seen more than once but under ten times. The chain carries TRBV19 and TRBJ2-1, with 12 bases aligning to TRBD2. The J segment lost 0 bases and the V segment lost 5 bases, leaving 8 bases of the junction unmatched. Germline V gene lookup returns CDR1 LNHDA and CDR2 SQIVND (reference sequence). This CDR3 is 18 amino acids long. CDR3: CASSPRTSGKSSYNEQFF. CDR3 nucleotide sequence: TGTGCCAGTAGTCCCCGGACTAGCGGGAAGAGCTCCTACAATGAGCAGTTCTTC.

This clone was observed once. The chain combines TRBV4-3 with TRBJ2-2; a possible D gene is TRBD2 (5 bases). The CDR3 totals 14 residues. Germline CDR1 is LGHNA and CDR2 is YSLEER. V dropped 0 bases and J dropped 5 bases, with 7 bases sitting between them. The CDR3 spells CASSQDEGTGELFF. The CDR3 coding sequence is TGCGCCAGCAGCCAAGATGAGGGTACCGGGGAGCTGTTTTTT.

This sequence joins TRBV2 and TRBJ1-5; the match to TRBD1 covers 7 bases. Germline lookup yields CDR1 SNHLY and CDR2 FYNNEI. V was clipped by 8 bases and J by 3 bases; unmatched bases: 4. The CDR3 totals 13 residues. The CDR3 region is CASGTDNNQPQHF. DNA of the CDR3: TGTGCCAGCGGGACAGATAACAATCAGCCCCAGCATTTT.

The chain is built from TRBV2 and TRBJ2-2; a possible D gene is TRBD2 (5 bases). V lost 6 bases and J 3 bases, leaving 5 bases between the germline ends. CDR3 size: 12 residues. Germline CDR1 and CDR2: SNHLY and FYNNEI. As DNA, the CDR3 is TGTGCCAGCAGGGAGGACACCGGGGAGCTGTTTTTT. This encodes CASREDTGELFF.